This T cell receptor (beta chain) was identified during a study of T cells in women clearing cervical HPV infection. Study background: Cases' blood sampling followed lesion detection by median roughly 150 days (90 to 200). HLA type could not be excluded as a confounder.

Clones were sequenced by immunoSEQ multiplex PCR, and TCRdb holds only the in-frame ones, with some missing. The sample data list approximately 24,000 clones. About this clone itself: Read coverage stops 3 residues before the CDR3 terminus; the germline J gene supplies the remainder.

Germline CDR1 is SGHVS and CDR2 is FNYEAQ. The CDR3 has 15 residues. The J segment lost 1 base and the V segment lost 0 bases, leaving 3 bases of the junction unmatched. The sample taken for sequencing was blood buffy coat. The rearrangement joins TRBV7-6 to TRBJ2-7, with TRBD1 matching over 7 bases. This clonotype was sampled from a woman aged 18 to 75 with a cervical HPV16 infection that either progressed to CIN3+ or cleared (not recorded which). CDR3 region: CASSLAGGLSYEQYF. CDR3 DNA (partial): TGTGCCAGCAGCTTAGCAGGGGGCCTATCCTACGAG.